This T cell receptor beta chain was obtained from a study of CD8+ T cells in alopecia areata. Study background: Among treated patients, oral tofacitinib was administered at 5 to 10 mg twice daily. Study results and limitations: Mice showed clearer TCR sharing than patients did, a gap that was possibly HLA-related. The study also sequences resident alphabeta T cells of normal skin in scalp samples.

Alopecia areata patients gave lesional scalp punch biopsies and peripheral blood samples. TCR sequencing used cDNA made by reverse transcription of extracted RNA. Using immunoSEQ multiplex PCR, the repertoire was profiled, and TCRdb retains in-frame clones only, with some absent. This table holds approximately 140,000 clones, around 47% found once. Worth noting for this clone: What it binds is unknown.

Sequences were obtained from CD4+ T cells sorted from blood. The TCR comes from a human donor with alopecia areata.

The CDR3: CASRGDIYTGELFF. In DNA form, the CDR3 reads TGTGCCAGCAGGGGGGACATTTACACCGGGGAGCTGTTTTTT. The chain recombines TRBV2 with TRBJ2-2; tentatively, D is TRBD1 (6 bases). V was shortened by 6 bases and J by 3 bases, with 11 bases between the two germline ends. The germline V gene has CDR1 SNHLY and CDR2 FYNNEI. The CDR3 is 14 residues long. The whole variable domain, remainder taken from reference TRBV2 and TRBJ2-2, is EPEVTQTPSHQVTQMGQEVILRCVPISNHLYFYWYRQILGQKVEFLVSFYNNEISEKSEIFDDQFSVERPDGSNFTLKIRSTKLEDSAMYFCASRGDIYTGELFFGEGSRLTVL.